This T cell receptor (beta chain) originates from a study of neurological immune-mediated disorders. Study results and caveats: Subjects shared no identical expanded-clone CDR3 amino acid sequences, suggesting private TCR-beta repertoires in all groups.

The sample holds many counts of this clonotype. Its antigen is unknown. Germline CDR1 ENHRY, CDR2 SYGVKD. V lost 10 bases, J lost 6 bases, and 16 bases lay in between. The CDR3 runs to 13 residues. Time point given: longitudinal time-point 3. PBMCs stored at -80 C, 2 million in total, were the source of the unsorted libraries. Template-switch 5'RACE cDNA synthesis added a 10-nucleotide unique molecular identifier. Sequencing runs each generated in excess of 200 million TCR-beta sequences derived from 15-18 subjects. TCRdb re-called the 5' RACE reads with MiXCR, one entry per CDR3 protein. The sample carries more than 50,000 distinct CDR3 sequences, roughly 8.8% recorded once.

Source material: PBMCs. The chain joins TRBV10-3 to TRBJ2-1, with D unresolved. The clonotype was recovered from a woman aged 40 to 50 in good health. The CDR3 DNA follows: TGTGCCACCAAGAAGGAACCCCTCAATGAGCAGTTCTTC. It encodes CATKKEPLNEQFF.